Listed here are 21 T cell receptor beta chains from one sample, sequenced in a study of cytomegalovirus exposure and HLA in healthy donors. The PCR was carried out with 60 Vbeta primers and 13 Jbeta primers. The data were produced by immunoSEQ multiplex PCR, yet TCRdb's version contains in-frame clones alone and is incomplete. The data hold some 180,000 clones, with 75% to 85% observed a single time. The sample comprised PBMCs. These receptors all stem from a girl aged 2 to 10 in good health and CMV-seropositive.

The V gene is TRBV5-8, the J gene TRBJ2-1; TRBD2 aligns across 14 bases. Germline CDR1 SGHTS, CDR2 YDEGEE. There are 16 residues in the CDR3. The trim removed 5 bases at V and 3 bases at J, leaving 4 bases unmatched. The DNA for the CDR3 is TGTGCCAGCAGAGCGACTAGCGGGAGGGACTACAATGAGCAGTTCTTC. This codes for CASRATSGRDYNEQFF.

V is TRBV25-1 and J is TRBJ2-1; 10 nucleotides line up with TRBD1. The CDR3 has 13 residues. Germline loops: CDR1 MGHDK, CDR2 SYGVNS. V shed 8 bases and J 3 bases; nucleotides not matched to a gene: 1. The CDR3 DNA sequence: TGTGCCAGCGACAGGGGGCTCTACAATGAGCAGTTCTTC. It is translated as CASDRGLYNEQFF.

The V call is TRBV27, the J call TRBJ2-5, with TRBD2 identical over 11 bases. Germline V gene lookup returns CDR1 MNHEY and CDR2 SMNVEV (reference sequence). Trimming took 4 bases from V and 2 from J; bases not matched to a gene: 3. The CDR3 runs to 15 residues. The chain's CDR3 is CASSSGTSGQETQYF. Written as DNA, the CDR3 is TGTGCCAGCAGTTCAGGGACTAGCGGACAAGAGACCCAGTACTTC.

V gene TRBV5-1 combines with J gene TRBJ2-6; 7 positions agree with TRBD1. The CDR3 covers 17 residues. The germline gives CDR1 SGHRS, CDR2 YFSETQ. With 3 bases clipped from V and 0 bases from J, the junction kept 6 bases outside the gene matches. DNA for the CDR3: TGCGCCAGCAGCTCAGGGGGACCCAGCTCTGGGGCCAACGTCCTGACTTTC. This gives the protein CASSSGGPSSGANVLTF. The complete variable domain, with remaining parts taken from reference TRBV5-1 and TRBJ2-6, reads KAGVTQTPRYLIKTRGQQVTLSCSPISGHRSVSWYQQTPGQGLQFLFEYFSETQRNKGNFPGRFSGRQFSNSRSEMNVSTLELGDSALYLCASSSGGPSSGANVLTFGAGSRLTVL.

The rearrangement joins TRBV5-4 to TRBJ2-3, with no clear D. Germline V gene lookup returns CDR1 SGHNT and CDR2 YYREEE (reference sequence). CDR3 size: 13 residues. Trimming stripped 1 base from V and 3 bases from J, with 6 bases between. The CDR3 nucleotides are TGTGCCAGCAGCTTGTGGGCAACAGATACGCAGTATTTT. It specifies CASSLWATDTQYF.

The V gene is TRBV19, the J gene TRBJ2-2; no definite D call. Trimming took 4 bases from V and 1 from J, leaving 13 bases between them. CDR1 and CDR2 from the germline V gene are LNHDA and SQIVND (reference sequence). The CDR3 is 16 amino acids. This CDR3 reads CASSRSTGRNTGELFF. In DNA, the CDR3 is TGTGCCAGTAGTAGAAGTACGGGTAGGAACACCGGGGAGCTGTTTTTT.

The V gene is TRBV19, the J gene TRBJ1-1; D gene ambiguous. Germline assignment: CDR1 LNHDA and CDR2 SQIVND (reference sequence). The CDR3 covers 15 residues. With 6 bases removed from V and 2 bases from J, the gap between germline ends came to 16 bases. CDR3 region: CASSPPGSENTEAFF. CDR3 in DNA: TGTGCCAGTAGCCCCCCCGGGAGCGAAAACACTGAAGCTTTCTTT. Supplemented by reference TRBV19 and TRBJ1-1, the full variable domain reads DGGITQSPKYLFRKEGQNVTLSCEQNLNHDAMYWYRQDPGQGLRLIYYSQIVNDFQKGDIAEGYSVSREKKESFPLTVTSAQKNPTAFYLCASSPPGSENTEAFFGQGTRLTVV.

This clone was detected once. The V gene is TRBV9, the J gene TRBJ2-7, with TRBD2 identical over 7 bases. The CDR3 is 14 residues long. Trimming took 0 bases from V and 5 from J; bases not matched to a gene: 5. From germline, CDR1 is SGDLS and CDR2 YYNGEE. CDR3 bases: TGTGCCAGCAGCGTAGGCGGGAGTATCAACGAGCAGTACTTC. Amino acid sequence: CASSVGGSINEQYF.

The rearrangement joins TRBV28 to TRBJ2-5, with a tentative D call TRBD2 (5 bases). Germline V CDR1 and CDR2: MDHEN, SYDVKM. Trimming shortened V by 5 bases and J by 4 bases, and 11 bases separated the two germline ends. CDR3 size: 13 residues. CDR3 region: CASSTSRRETQYF. The CDR3 bases are TGTGCCAGCAGTACTAGTCGGCGAGAGACCCAGTACTTC.

The V and J genes are TRBV5-1 and TRBJ1-2; D is perhaps TRBD1 (6 bases). Per the germline V gene, CDR1 is SGHRS and CDR2 is YFSETQ. The V gene lost 4 bases and the J gene lost 8 bases, with 15 bases spanning the gap. The CDR3 is 13 amino acids. The CDR3 loop reads CASSPDLGGGYTF. The CDR3, as DNA: TGCGCCAGCAGCCCGGACCTAGGGGGAGGCTACACCTTC.

This chain joins TRBV2 and TRBJ2-3; TRBD1 matches at 7 bases. This CDR3 has 13 amino acids. CDR1 is SNHLY, CDR2 FYNNEI, per germline. The V gene end was trimmed by 3 bases and the J gene end by 4 bases; junction bases not matched to a gene: 1. The CDR3 loop is CASSDDRADTQYF. In DNA, the CDR3 is TGTGCCAGCAGTGACGACAGGGCAGATACGCAGTATTTT.

The rearrangement joins TRBV28 to TRBJ1-4; 7 bases align to TRBD1. The CDR3 extends over 20 amino acids. The germline gives CDR1 MDHEN, CDR2 SYDVKM. Trimming removed 6 bases from V and 4 bases from J; junction bases left unmatched: 23. The CDR3, as DNA: TGTGCCAGCAGAAATCTACGGACAGGATTACCCCCTATGGGTAATGAAAAACTGTTTTTT. Encoded protein: CASRNLRTGLPPMGNEKLFF.

The V call is TRBV14, the J call TRBJ2-1; TRBD2 aligns across 9 bases. Looked up from germline, CDR1 is SGHDN and CDR2 is FVKESK. After removal of 5 bases from V and 6 bases from J, the junction contained 11 bases not matched to a gene. The CDR3 extends over 16 amino acids. CDR3 protein: CASSSLALAGLNEQFF. CDR3 coding DNA: TGTGCCAGCAGCTCCCTGGCACTAGCGGGCCTCAATGAGCAGTTCTTC.

V usage is TRBV9 and J usage is TRBJ1-1; no reliable D call. The CDR3 length is 14 residues. Trimming removed 5 bases at V and 0 bases at J, with 11 bases between. Germline lookup yields CDR1 SGDLS and CDR2 YYNGEE. CDR3 in DNA: TGTGCCAGCAGATCGGGATTCATGAACACTGAAGCTTTCTTT. It codes for CASRSGFMNTEAFF.

The chain uses TRBV6-5 and TRBJ2-3; D call uncertain. This CDR3 has 15 amino acids. V lost 7 bases and J 0 bases, leaving 14 bases between the germline ends. Germline V gene lookup returns CDR1 MNHEY and CDR2 SVGAGI. The CDR3 spells CASKPAQRSTDTQYF. CDR3 DNA: TGTGCCAGCAAACCCGCCCAGCGCAGCACAGATACGCAGTATTTT.

V usage is TRBV2 and J usage is TRBJ2-3, with 9 bases identical to TRBD1. The CDR3 loop spans 14 amino acids. Losses at the gene ends were 11 bases for V and 1 base for J; bases not matched to a gene: 7. In germline, CDR1 is SNHLY, CDR2 FYNNEI. CDR3 DNA: TGTGCCGGCCTAAGGGACAGGGGCACAGATACGCAGTATTTT. Its translation is CAGLRDRGTDTQYF.

This CDR3 is CAWTPDSFNYGYTF. DNA for the CDR3: TGTGCCTGGACCCCGGACAGCTTTAACTATGGCTACACCTTC. The chain employs TRBV30 and TRBJ1-2; perhaps TRBD1 as D (6 bases). The ends were cut back, 4 bases at V and 1 base at J, with 13 bases in the middle. CDR1 and CDR2 from the germline V gene are GTSNPN and SVGIG (reference sequence). The CDR3 sequence is 14 residues long.

This chain links TRBV9 with TRBJ2-3; D is ambiguous. Germline CDR1 reads SGDLS; CDR2 reads YYNGEE. V dropped 3 bases and J dropped 6 bases, with 11 bases sitting between them. The CDR3 covers 13 residues. The DNA for the CDR3 is TGTGCCAGCAGCGCCCAGACTCCCGATACGCAGTATTTT. This translates into CASSAQTPDTQYF. The variable domain in full, with the rest retrieved from reference TRBV9 and TRBJ2-3, is DSGVTQTPKHLITATGQRVTLRCSPRSGDLSVYWYQQSLDQGLQFLIQYYNGEERAKGNILERFSAQQFPDLHSELNLSSLELGDSALYFCASSAQTPDTQYFGPGTRLTVL.

This clone was found a few times. This chain connects TRBV5-6 to TRBJ1-3; unclear D gene. The V gene lost 3 bases and the J gene lost 0 bases, with 10 bases spanning the gap. CDR3 length: 15 amino acids. Germline loops: CDR1 SGHDT, CDR2 YYEEEE. The CDR3 protein is CASSWWPSSGNTIYF. CDR3 bases: TGTGCCAGCAGCTGGTGGCCCTCCTCTGGAAACACCATATATTTT. The full variable domain, completed using reference TRBV5-6 and TRBJ1-3, is DAGVTQSPTHLIKTRGQQVTLRCSPKSGHDTVSWYQQALGQGPQFIFQYYEEEERQRGNFPDRFSGHQFPNYSSELNVNALLLGDSALYLCASSWWPSSGNTIYFGEGSWLTVV.

This clone showed up just once. The chain joins TRBV7-2 to TRBJ2-1, with TRBD2 matching 7 bases. CDR3 size: 15 residues. Germline loops: CDR1 SGHTA, CDR2 FQGNSA. V was clipped by 3 bases and J by 5 bases; unmatched bases: 7. The DNA for the CDR3 is TGTGCCAGCAGCTTCAGCGGGGACCGCAACAATGAGCAGTTCTTC. Translating gives CASSFSGDRNNEQFF. The full variable domain, rest sourced from reference TRBV7-2 and TRBJ2-1, is GAGVSQSPSNKVTEKGKDVELRCDPISGHTALYWYRQSLGQGLEFLIYFQGNSAPDKSGLPSDRFSAERTGGSVSTLTIQRTQQEDSAVYLCASSFSGDRNNEQFFGPGTRLTVL.

The CDR3 sequence is CAWSVGQGRARTGELFF. In nucleotides, the CDR3 is TGTGCCTGGAGTGTGGGGCAAGGGAGGGCCAGGACCGGGGAGCTGTTTTTT. The chain has TRBV30 and TRBJ2-2, with 7 bases lining up with TRBD2. CDR1 is GTSNPN and CDR2 is SVGIG in the germline V gene (reference sequence). The CDR3 has 17 amino acids. Trimming removed 0 bases from V and 5 bases from J; junction bases left unmatched: 12.